These 24 T cell receptor beta chains share one sample of origin, sequenced in a study of cytomegalovirus exposure and HLA in healthy donors. 60 Vbeta and 13 Jbeta primers were used in PCR. The table came from immunoSEQ multiplex PCR; TCRdb's copy has only in-frame clones and leaves some out. The sample yields roughly 90,000 clones, approximately 74% seen once. The sample consisted of PBMCs. All receptors derive from a man aged 25-45 years in good health and CMV-seropositive.

The rearrangement joins TRBV6-6 to TRBJ2-7; 7 positions match TRBD1. J lost 1 base, V lost 0 bases, and 6 bases had no gene match. Germline V gene data show CDR1 as MNHNY and CDR2 as SVGAGI (reference sequence). CDR3 length: 16 amino acids. CDR3 residues: CASSYSRPGQSYEQYF. The CDR3 coding sequence is TGTGCCAGCAGTTACTCTCGTCCGGGACAGTCCTACGAGCAGTACTTC.

The chain is built from TRBV9 and TRBJ2-3; no definite D call. The CDR3 is 14 residues long. CDR1 and CDR2 (germline): SGDLS, YYNGEE. The V and J ends lost 0 bases and 2 bases respectively, with 7 bases between them. CDR3 DNA: TGTGCCAGCAGCGTAGTACAAAACACAGATACGCAGTATTTT. The encoded protein is CASSVVQNTDTQYF.

The V gene is TRBV6-5, the J gene TRBJ2-1; D gene ambiguous. The germline V gene encodes CDR1 MNHEY and CDR2 SVGAGI. The CDR3 consists of 14 residues. V shed 6 bases and J shed 0 bases, with 9 bases lying between them. The DNA of the CDR3 is TGTGCCAGCAGATTAACACCCTCCTACAATGAGCAGTTCTTC. This codes for CASRLTPSYNEQFF.

V and J are TRBV5-6 and TRBJ1-2; D ambiguous. This CDR3 has 15 amino acids. Germline V gene lookup returns CDR1 SGHDT and CDR2 YYEEEE. Trimming shortened V by 0 bases and J by 1 base, and 10 bases separated the two germline ends. The CDR3 DNA sequence: TGTGCCAGCAGCTTGGCCAGCAGGATTAACTATGGCTACACCTTC. Residues: CASSLASRINYGYTF. Full variable domain (remainder filled in from reference TRBV5-6 and TRBJ1-2): DAGVTQSPTHLIKTRGQQVTLRCSPKSGHDTVSWYQQALGQGPQFIFQYYEEEERQRGNFPDRFSGHQFPNYSSELNVNALLLGDSALYLCASSLASRINYGYTFGSGTRLTVV.

A single count supports this clone. The V and J genes are TRBV28 and TRBJ1-5; D remains unclear. Trimming pared 8 bases from V and 2 bases from J, leaving 13 bases between. CDR1 MDHEN and CDR2 SYDVKM come from the germline V gene. This CDR3 comprises 14 residues. CDR3 in amino acids: CASSRQAGNQPQHF. In DNA form, the CDR3 reads TGTGCCAGCTCCCGTCAGGCAGGCAATCAGCCCCAGCATTTT.

V gene TRBV4-2 combines with J gene TRBJ2-1; 8 nucleotides line up with TRBD1. The trim removed 0 bases at V and 0 bases at J, leaving 7 bases unmatched. The CDR3 runs to 18 residues. Germline V lookup: CDR1 LGHNA, CDR2 YNFKEQ. The CDR3 sequence: CASSQEWTGPPSYNEQFF. The CDR3 nucleotides are TGTGCCAGCAGCCAAGAATGGACAGGGCCCCCCTCCTACAATGAGCAGTTCTTC.

This chain connects TRBV5-1 to TRBJ1-2; D not resolved. The length of the CDR3 is 14 residues. V lost 1 base and J 4 bases, leaving 11 bases between the germline ends. CDR1 SGHRS and CDR2 YFSETQ come from the germline V gene. The CDR3 nucleotides are TGCGCCAGCAGCTTGAACAGTGAGGGCTATGGCTACACCTTC. It encodes CASSLNSEGYGYTF.

The CDR3, as DNA: TGTGCCAGCAGCCTGGGACTAGCGGGAGGGCCGAGTGAGCAGTACTTC. Amino acids: CASSLGLAGGPSEQYF. V and J are TRBV9 and TRBJ2-7, with TRBD2 identical over 16 bases. The CDR3 runs to 16 residues. Unmatched junction bases numbered 8, after V lost 4 bases and J lost 7 bases. Germline V lookup: CDR1 SGDLS, CDR2 YYNGEE.

As to this clone: The junction does not match germline at one end; this may be a read error. The rearrangement links TRBV7-9 to TRBJ1-1; D uncertain. The germline V gene has CDR1 SEHNR and CDR2 FQNEAQ (reference sequence). The length of the CDR3 is 12 residues. CDR3 loop: CSSSLYLTEAFF. CDR3 sequence (DNA): TGTTCCAGCAGCTTATATCTGACTGAAGCTTTCTTT.

The V and J genes are TRBV19 and TRBJ1-1, with D uncertain. V was pared by 8 bases and J by 1 base, with 17 bases between. The CDR3 runs 15 residues. CDR1 LNHDA and CDR2 SQIVND come from the germline V gene (reference sequence). The CDR3 region is CASGLVRRTNTEAFF. The CDR3 region has the DNA TGTGCCAGTGGCCTCGTAAGGAGGACGAACACTGAAGCTTTCTTT.

This clone was observed a few times. The chain links TRBV5-1 to TRBJ2-1, with unresolved D. V was shortened by 0 bases and J by 0 bases, with 4 bases between the two germline ends. The CDR3 extends over 14 amino acids. Per germline, CDR1 SGHRS and CDR2 YFSETQ. The CDR3: CASSLDSSYNEQFF. The CDR3, as DNA: TGCGCCAGCAGCTTGGACAGCTCCTACAATGAGCAGTTCTTC.

The V call is TRBV5-6, the J call TRBJ1-1; perhaps TRBD1 as D (5 bases). V was pared by 4 bases and J by 5 bases, with 12 bases between. The CDR3 is made up of 13 amino acids. Germline CDR1 is SGHDT and CDR2 is YYEEEE. The DNA for the CDR3 is TGTGCCAGCAGCCTAGGGGTTAGGACTGAAGCTTTCTTT. This encodes CASSLGVRTEAFF.

This clone showed up just a few times. The V gene is TRBV13, the J gene TRBJ1-4; D may be TRBD1 (5 bases). CDR1 PRHDT and CDR2 FYEKMQ come from the germline V gene (reference sequence). This CDR3 region has 14 residues. The V end was cut by 2 bases, the J end by 6 bases, with 10 bases between. The CDR3 loop is CASSLRGYDEKLFF. The CDR3 coding sequence is TGTGCCAGCAGCTTACGGGGGTATGATGAAAAACTGTTTTTT.

For the CDR3, the DNA is TGTGCCAGCAGTTACTCCCAGGGGCCTTCAAACACTGAAGCTTTCTTT. Amino acid sequence: CASSYSQGPSNTEAFF. This chain links TRBV6-5 with TRBJ1-1; D might be TRBD1 (6 bases). In germline, CDR1 is MNHEY, CDR2 SVGAGI. There are 16 residues in the CDR3. Trimming removed 0 bases at V and 2 bases at J, with 13 bases between.

The chain recombines TRBV5-6 with TRBJ2-2; D unresolved. CDR1 and CDR2 from the germline V gene are SGHDT and YYEEEE. The length of the CDR3 is 15 residues. V lost 0 bases, J lost 6 bases, and 12 bases lay in between. CDR3 sequence reads: CASSLVGFKAGELFF. The CDR3 DNA follows: TGTGCCAGCAGCTTGGTCGGTTTCAAAGCCGGGGAGCTGTTTTTT.

Concerning this clone: This sample includes further DNA sequences coding for the same CDR3. This chain joins TRBV9 and TRBJ2-2, with TRBD1 matching 11 bases. The CDR3 runs to 14 residues. The junction had 2 bases not matched to a gene; V was cut back by 3 bases and J by 7 bases. Germline V gene data show CDR1 as SGDLS and CDR2 as YYNGEE. CDR3 protein: CASSGGQGVGELFF. The CDR3, as DNA: TGTGCCAGCAGCGGGGGACAGGGGGTCGGGGAGCTGTTTTTT.

The gene calls are TRBV6-1 and TRBJ1-4; TRBD1 is a possible D gene (5 bases). Trimming took off 5 bases at V and 5 bases at J, with 12 bases between the two ends. Germline V gene data show CDR1 as MNHNS and CDR2 as SASEGT. The length of the CDR3 is 14 residues. The CDR3 sequence: CASSPLGANEKLFF. The DNA of the CDR3 is TGTGCCAGCAGTCCCCTAGGGGCCAATGAAAAACTGTTTTTT.

V gene TRBV5-1 combines with J gene TRBJ2-1; 15 bases fit TRBD2. The V and J ends lost 4 bases and 4 bases, in that order; junction bases with no gene match: 3. The CDR3 length is 16 residues. Germline V lookup: CDR1 SGHRS, CDR2 YFSETQ. The CDR3 coding sequence is TGCGCCAGCAGCCGGACTAGCGGGAGGGGGTACAATGAGCAGTTCTTC. Encoded protein: CASSRTSGRGYNEQFF.

The chain recombines TRBV4-3 with TRBJ2-1; 8 bases map to TRBD2. Germline CDR1 and CDR2: LGHNA and YSLEER. The V gene end was trimmed by 0 bases and the J gene end by 7 bases; junction bases not matched to a gene: 11. CDR3 length: 17 amino acids. CDR3 amino acids: CASSQDRSLAGVNEQFF. CDR3 nucleotide sequence: TGCGCCAGCAGCCAAGATCGGAGCCTAGCGGGTGTAAATGAGCAGTTCTTC.

V gene TRBV4-1 combines with J gene TRBJ1-2; D remains ambiguous. The V and J ends lost 2 bases and 2 bases respectively, with 6 bases between them. The CDR3 sequence is 13 residues long. Per the germline V gene, CDR1 is MGHRA and CDR2 is YSYEKL. In DNA form, the CDR3 reads TGCGCCAGCAGCCAAACGGGGAACTATGGCTACACCTTC. Its protein product is CASSQTGNYGYTF.

This clone has just one count. V and J are TRBV28 and TRBJ2-6; TRBD1 agrees at 10 bases. CDR1 and CDR2 from the germline V gene are MDHEN and SYDVKM. The CDR3 is 18 residues long. V shed 5 bases and J 0 bases; nucleotides not matched to a gene: 7. The CDR3 DNA follows: TGTGCCAGCAGTCCCGGGACAGGGGCCATCTCTGGGGCCAACGTCCTGACTTTC. This encodes CASSPGTGAISGANVLTF.

This sequence joins TRBV5-1 and TRBJ2-1; perhaps TRBD1 as D (6 bases). Trimming left V 0 bases short and J 5 bases short, with 18 bases between. Germline CDR1 is SGHRS and CDR2 is YFSETQ. This CDR3 is built from 17 residues. Here the CDR3 DNA reads TGCGCCAGCAGCTTGGCCAGTACAGGGCCTAAAAACAATGAGCAGTTCTTC. Protein sequence: CASSLASTGPKNNEQFF.

The chain joins TRBV27 to TRBJ2-7; no clear D gene. CDR3 length: 12 amino acids. Between the trimmed V and J ends, which lost 6 bases and 6 bases, there was a span of 12 bases. The germline V gene has CDR1 MNHEY and CDR2 SMNVEV (reference sequence). DNA for the CDR3: TGTGCCAGCAGATCAACGGGTCGCGAGCAGTACTTC. Residues: CASRSTGREQYF.

J is TRBJ2-7 and V is TRBV5-4, with D perhaps TRBD1 (6 bases). The CDR3 spans 12 residues. V was clipped by 2 bases and J by 7 bases, with 10 bases between them. Germline assignment: CDR1 SGHNT and CDR2 YYREEE (reference sequence). CDR3 sequence reads: CASSFIGGEQYF. CDR3 coding DNA: TGTGCCAGCAGCTTTATAGGGGGAGAGCAGTACTTC.